What follows describes a single T cell receptor (beta chain). Its antigen is as yet unknown. The data derive from a study of CD8+CD57+ T cells in acquired aplastic anemia. About the research overall: CD4+ and CD8+ cells, once sorted, gave DNA averaging about 3 ug. For CD4+ cells, healthy donors had an average of approximately 9.8 million reads. Study findings and constraints: Simpson's diversity of CD8+ cells was not significantly different in patients compared with controls. Between patients and controls, over 25 CD8+ CDR3 sequences were found in common.

Trimming cost V 2 bases and J 5 bases, with 10 bases left between them. Germline V CDR1 and CDR2: LNHDA, SQIVND (reference sequence). CDR3 length equals 14 residues. Researchers used genomic DNA as the template to profile TCR beta VDJ and CDR3. MiXCR was run by TCRdb on the reads, yielding one entry per CDR3 protein. The sample gives a few hundred thousand distinct CDR3 sequences, over 60% of which show up once; around 28% is in the top ten. The sequence came from a human donor in good health. The rearrangement links TRBV19 to TRBJ1-5; D unclear. The specimen was sorted CD4+, CD8+, or CD8+CD57+ T cells (not recorded which) from PBMCs. CDR3 loop: CASSIWEVYQPQHF. In DNA, the CDR3 is TGTGCCAGTAGTATATGGGAGGTTTATCAGCCCCAGCATTTT.